This T cell receptor (beta chain) derives from a study of CD8 T cells in ankylosing spondylitis. Whole-study results and caveats: Clones that were linked to disease were CD8+ and were relatively rare in peripheral blood. Eight or nine highly homologous variants formed a TCR beta motif that appeared characteristic of ankylosing spondylitis blood. Previously reported in reactive arthritis synovial fluid and blood were some of the motif variants.

In its sample, this clonotype was seen a few times. Its specificity is not known. Germline V gives CDR1 SGHVS, CDR2 FQNEAQ. This CDR3 contains 15 residues. Losses at the gene ends were 1 base for V and 3 bases for J; bases not matched to a gene: 2. By quantitative 5'-RACE with molecular barcodes, the TCR beta libraries were made. In TCRdb, the 5' RACE reads were re-called with MiXCR into one record per CDR3 protein. Here the sample spans 500,000 or so distinct CDR3 sequences, under 5.5% being singletons. The clonotype comes from a male donor with ankylosing spondylitis. The chain uses TRBV7-8 and TRBJ2-1, with 8 nucleotides matching TRBD1. Sequenced: blood, either unsorted or a sorted T cell fraction (not recorded which). DNA for the CDR3: TGTGCCAGCAGCTTAGAGGGACAGGACTACAATGAGCAGTTCTTC. Encoded protein: CASSLEGQDYNEQFF.